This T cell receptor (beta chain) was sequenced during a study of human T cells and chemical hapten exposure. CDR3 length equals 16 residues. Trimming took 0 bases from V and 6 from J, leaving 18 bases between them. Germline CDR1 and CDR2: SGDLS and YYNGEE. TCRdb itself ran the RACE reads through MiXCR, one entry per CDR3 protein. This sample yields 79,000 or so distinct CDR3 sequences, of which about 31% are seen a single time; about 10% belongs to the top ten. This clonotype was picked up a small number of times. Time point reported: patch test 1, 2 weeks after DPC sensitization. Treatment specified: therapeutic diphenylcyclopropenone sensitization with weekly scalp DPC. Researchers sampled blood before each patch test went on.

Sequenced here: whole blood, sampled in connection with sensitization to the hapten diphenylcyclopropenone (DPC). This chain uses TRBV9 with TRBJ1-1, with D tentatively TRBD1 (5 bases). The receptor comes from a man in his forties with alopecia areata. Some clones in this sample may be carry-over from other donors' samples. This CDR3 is CASSVDPRGEWAEAFF. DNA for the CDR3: TGTGCCAGCAGCGTAGATCCCCGGGGGGAATGGGCTGAAGCTTTCTTT.